This entry lists 2 T cell receptor beta chains sequenced from one sample in a study of blood T cell repertoires in COVID-19. TCRdb's table, derived via immunoSEQ multiplex PCR, lists solely in-frame clones and lacks some. Among over 150,000 clones listed, less than 90% were seen once. Sequenced sample: peripheral blood. The origin of the receptors is a man aged 18 to 29 with active or convalescent COVID-19.

The chain recombines TRBV18 with TRBJ2-7; the D is unclear. Germline values: CDR1 KGHSH, CDR2 LQKENI. The CDR3 runs to 15 residues. V was trimmed by 3 bases and J by 1 base, leaving 13 bases between them. The CDR3 protein is CASSPNPERSYEQYF. In nucleotides, the CDR3 is TGTGCCAGCTCACCTAATCCAGAAAGATCCTACGAGCAGTACTTC.

The rearrangement links TRBV24-1 to TRBJ1-1; 8 positions match TRBD1. From germline, CDR1 is KGHDR and CDR2 SFDVKD. V was pared by 6 bases and J by 12 bases, with 5 bases of the junction left unmatched. This CDR3 is built from 11 residues. The CDR3 DNA sequence: TGTGCCACCAGTAGACAGGGGAAGACTTTCTTT. Its protein product is CATSRQGKTFF.